The clone carrying this TCR beta chain was seen a few times. Its antigen remains unknown. The sample comes from a study of T cell repertoires in cytomegalovirus infection. Study details: Public TCR beta signatures provided an indication of both CMV infection and a matching HLA type. Findings of the study overall: Ex vivo responses were dominated by HLA-C-restricted CMV-specific TCR beta clonotypes.

The trim removed 2 bases at V and 5 bases at J, leaving 4 bases unmatched. CDR3 length equals 15 residues. Germline CDR1 is SGHVS and CDR2 is FNYEAQ. TCRdb redid the calling of the reads with MiXCR, one entry per CDR3 protein. The sample holds a few hundred thousand distinct CDR3 sequences, approximately 9.1% seen once. This TCR was sampled from a human donor in good health (CMV status not recorded). Some clones in this sample may be carry-over from other donors' samples. Sequencing was done on a sample of PBMCs. The chain uses TRBV7-6 and TRBJ2-2; TRBD2 aligns across 8 bases. The CDR3 bases are TGTGCCAGCAGCTTACGGGCTAGCGGGACCGGGGAGCTGTTTTTT. Encoded protein: CASSLRASGTGELFF.